This T cell receptor beta chain was identified in a study of blood T cell repertoires in COVID-19. For the study at large: Collection of acute and convalescent COVID-19 samples took place in the United States, Italy and Spain. The cDNA or gDNA used as material had been derived from T cells, B-cell-depleted T cells, or PBMCs.

The germline gives CDR1 SGHTA, CDR2 FQGNSA. Trimming removed 5 bases from V and 0 bases from J, with 5 bases in between. This CDR3 has 12 residues. Original processing methods: Researchers report that nucleated cell counts were estimated from reference gene primer amplification. Produced via immunoSEQ multiplex PCR; TCRdb's table is partial and in-frame only. Clone size and the V and J calls come from that table; the DNA yielded D and trimming. Seen here are more than 100,000 clones, under 90% observed once, and the top ten hold about 8%. This clone was picked up many times. This same CDR3 is encoded by further DNA sequences in the sample.

The chain employs TRBV7-2 and TRBJ2-7; no firm D call. The sequence derives from a woman aged 55-75 years with active or convalescent COVID-19. The sample was peripheral blood. The CDR3 nucleotides read TGTGCCAGCAGCCCCAACTCCTACGAGCAGTACTTC. Translated: CASSPNSYEQYF.